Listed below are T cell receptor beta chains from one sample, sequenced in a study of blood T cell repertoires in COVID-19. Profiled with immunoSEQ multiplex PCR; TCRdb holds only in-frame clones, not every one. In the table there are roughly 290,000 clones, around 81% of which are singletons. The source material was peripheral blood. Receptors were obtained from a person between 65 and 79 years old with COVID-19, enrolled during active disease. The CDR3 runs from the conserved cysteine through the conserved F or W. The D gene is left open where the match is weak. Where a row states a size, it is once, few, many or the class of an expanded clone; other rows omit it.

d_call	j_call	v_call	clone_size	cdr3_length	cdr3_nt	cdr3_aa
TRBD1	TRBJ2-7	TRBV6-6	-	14	TGTGCCAGCATTAGCCGGGACAGACCCTACGAGCAGTACTTC	CASISRDRPYEQYF
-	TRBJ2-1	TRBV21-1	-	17	TGTGCCAGCCCCAATCCCAATGGGGACTACTTCTACAATGAGCAGTTCTTC	CASPNPNGDYFYNEQFF
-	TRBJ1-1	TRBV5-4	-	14	TGTGCCAGCACCATACAGGGACAGAACACTGAAGCTTTCTTT	CASTIQGQNTEAFF
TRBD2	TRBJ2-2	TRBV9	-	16	TGTGCCAGCAGCCCTACTAGCGGGGGGTGGTCCGGGGAGCTGTTTTTT	CASSPTSGGWSGELFF
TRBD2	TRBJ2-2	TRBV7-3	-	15	TGTGCCAGCAGCTTAGGCGGGGGGAACACCGGGGAGCTGTTTTTT	CASSLGGGNTGELFF
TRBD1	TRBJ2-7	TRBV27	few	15	TGTGCCAGCAGGGACACCGACAGGGGGGGCTACGAGCAGTACTTC	CASRDTDRGGYEQYF
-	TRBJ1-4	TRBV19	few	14	TGTGCCAGTAAGAGGACTGATAATAATGAAAAACTGTTTTTT	CASKRTDNNEKLFF
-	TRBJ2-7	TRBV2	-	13	TGTGCCAGCAGGGCTAGGAACTCCTACGAGCAGTACTTC	CASRARNSYEQYF
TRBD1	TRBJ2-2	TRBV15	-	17	TGTGCCACCAGCAGAGGGACAGGGGGCATCTGGACCGGGGAGCTGTTTTTT	CATSRGTGGIWTGELFF
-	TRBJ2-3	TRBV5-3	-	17	TGTGCCAGAAGCCCCGGTGGAGCGGTGGAGATGGCAGATACGCAGTATTTT	CARSPGGAVEMADTQYF
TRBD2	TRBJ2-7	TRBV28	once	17	TGTGCCAGCAGCTGGCATGTCGACGGGAGGACCTCCTACGAGCAGTACTTC	CASSWHVDGRTSYEQYF
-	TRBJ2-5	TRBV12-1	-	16	TGTGCCAGCAGCTTTGGTCTAGCGGGGGGCAAAGAGACCCAGTACTTC	CASSFGLAGGKETQYF
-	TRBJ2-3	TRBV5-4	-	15	TGTGCCAGCAGCTCCCGGAGCAAAAACACAGATACGCAGTATTTT	CASSSRSKNTDTQYF
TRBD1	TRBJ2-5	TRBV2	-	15	TGTGCCAGCAGGGCTTGGACGGGACAGGGCGAGACCCAGTACTTC	CASRAWTGQGETQYF
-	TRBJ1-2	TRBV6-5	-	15	TGTGCCAGCAGCCGGACAGCCCAAACTAACTATGGCTACACCTTC	CASSRTAQTNYGYTF
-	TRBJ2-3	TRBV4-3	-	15	TGCGCCAGCAGCCAAGTCAGGGTTGAAACAGATACGCAGTATTTT	CASSQVRVETDTQYF
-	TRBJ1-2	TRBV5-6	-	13	TGTGCCAGCCATAATGGCGGGAGGGGTGGCTACACCTTC	CASHNGGRGGYTF
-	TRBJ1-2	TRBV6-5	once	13	TGTGCCAGCTTACTCAGGGGTAACTATGGCTACACCTTC	CASLLRGNYGYTF
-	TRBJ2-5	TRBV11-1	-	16	TGTGCCAGCAGCTTTGGAGTTAGTAGGGGTCAAGAGACCCAGTACTTC	CASSFGVSRGQETQYF
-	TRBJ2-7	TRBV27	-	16	TGTGCCAGCAGTTCCAACTTGCGGCGGCGCCCCTACGAGCAGTACTTC	CASSSNLRRRPYEQYF
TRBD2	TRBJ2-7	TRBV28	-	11	TGTGCCAGCAGTCGGGGGGTATTTCAGTACTTC	CASSRGVFQYF
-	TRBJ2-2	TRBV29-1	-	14	TGCAGCGCCGCGGGGGCCAGTGTCACCGGGGAGCTGTTTTTT	CSAAGASVTGELFF
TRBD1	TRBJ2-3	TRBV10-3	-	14	TGTGCCATCAGCCGAATGGACAGGGCGGATACGCAGTATTTT	CAISRMDRADTQYF
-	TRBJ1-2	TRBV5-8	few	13	TGTGCCAGCAGCTTATTACAGGGCCGAGGCTACACCTTC	CASSLLQGRGYTF
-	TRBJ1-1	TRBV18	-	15	TGTGCCAGCTCACCACCCATAAGCCCGGACACTGAAGCTTTCTTT	CASSPPISPDTEAFF
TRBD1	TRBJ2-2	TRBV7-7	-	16	TGTGCCAGCAGCCGAGCCGGGACAGGGCCGGGGGGGGAGCTGTTTTTT	CASSRAGTGPGGELFF
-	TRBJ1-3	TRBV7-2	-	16	TGTGCCAGCAGCTTAGCCCGCGGGGGCTTAGGAAACACCATATATTTT	CASSLARGGLGNTIYF
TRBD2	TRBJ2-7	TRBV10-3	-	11	TGTGCCATAGCGGGGCCCTACGAGCAGTACTTC	CAIAGPYEQYF
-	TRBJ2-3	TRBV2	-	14	TGTGCCAACAAAGGACTCTCTAGCACAGATACGCAGTATTTT	CANKGLSSTDTQYF
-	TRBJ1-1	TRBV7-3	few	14	TGTGCCAGCAGCAATGGGGGGGCGAACACTGAAGCTTTCTTT	CASSNGGANTEAFF
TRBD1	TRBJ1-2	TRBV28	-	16	TGTGCCAGCAGACGAACTCCGGGACAGGGGATTCTCGTCTACACCTTC	CASRRTPGQGILVYTF
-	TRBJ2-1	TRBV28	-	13	TGTGCCAGCAGTTTGTCAGCGGTCAATGAGCAGTTCTTC	CASSLSAVNEQFF
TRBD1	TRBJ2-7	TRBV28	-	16	TGTGCCAGCAGTTCCCCAGGACAGGACCCTTCGAACGAGCAGTACTTC	CASSSPGQDPSNEQYF
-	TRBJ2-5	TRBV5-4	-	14	TGTGCCAGCAGCTTACCAGGGGACCATGAGACCCAGTACTTC	CASSLPGDHETQYF
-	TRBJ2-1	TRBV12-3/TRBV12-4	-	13	TGTGCCAGCAGTCCATCAGGGGGGAATGAGCAGTTCTTC	CASSPSGGNEQFF
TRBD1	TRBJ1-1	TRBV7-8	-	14	TGTGCCAGCAGCGTCCGACAGGGACGAACTGAAGCTTTCTTT	CASSVRQGRTEAFF
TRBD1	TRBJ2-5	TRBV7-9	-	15	TGTGCCAGCAGCCTCAGACAGGGGGCACAAGAGACCCAGTACTTC	CASSLRQGAQETQYF
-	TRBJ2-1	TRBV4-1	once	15	TGCGCCAGCAGCCACAGGCACGGGAGTGACAATGAGCAGTTCTTC	CASSHRHGSDNEQFF
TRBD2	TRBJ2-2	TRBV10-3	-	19	TGTGCCATCAGTGAGTCGGGAGTAGCGGGAGATTTGAACACCGGGGAGCTGTTTTTT	CAISESGVAGDLNTGELFF
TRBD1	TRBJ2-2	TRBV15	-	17	TGTGCCACCAGCAGAGAAAAAGGGACAGGGAGGCCCGGGGAGCTGTTTTTT	CATSREKGTGRPGELFF
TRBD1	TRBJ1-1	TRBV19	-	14	TGTGCCAGTAGTATTACAGGGGGGGACACTGAAGCTTTCTTT	CASSITGGDTEAFF
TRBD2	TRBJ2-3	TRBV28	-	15	TGTGCCAGCAGTTATAGCGGGAGGGAGACAGATACGCAGTATTTT	CASSYSGRETDTQYF
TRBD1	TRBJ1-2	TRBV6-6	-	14	TGTGCCAGCAGCGGACAGGACCGCCTCTATGGCTACACCTTC	CASSGQDRLYGYTF
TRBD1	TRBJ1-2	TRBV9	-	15	TGTGCCAGCAGCGTAGAAGGGACAGCCCGCTATGGCTACACCTTC	CASSVEGTARYGYTF
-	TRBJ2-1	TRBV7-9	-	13	TGTGCCAGCAGCACACGGGGCTACAATGAGCAGTTCTTC	CASSTRGYNEQFF
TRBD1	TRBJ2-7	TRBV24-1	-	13	TGTGCCACCAGTGAGACAGGGTTGGACGAGCAGTACTTC	CATSETGLDEQYF
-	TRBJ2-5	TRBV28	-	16	TGTGCCAGCATTCCACCGACCGGGACACACCAAGAGACCCAGTACTTC	CASIPPTGTHQETQYF
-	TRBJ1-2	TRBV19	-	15	TGTGCCAGTAACTCCCTGTTCTACGAGGACTATGGCTACACCTTC	CASNSLFYEDYGYTF
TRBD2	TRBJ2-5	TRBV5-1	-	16	TGCGCCAGCAGCTTGGGACTAGCGGGAGGGCGTGAGACCCAGTACTTC	CASSLGLAGGRETQYF
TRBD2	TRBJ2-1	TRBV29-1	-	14	TGCAGCGGAGGGACTAGCTCCGTTTACAATGAGCAGTTCTTC	CSGGTSSVYNEQFF
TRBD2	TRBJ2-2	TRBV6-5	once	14	TGTGCCAGCCGGGACTATCCGAACACCGGGGAGCTGTTTTTT	CASRDYPNTGELFF